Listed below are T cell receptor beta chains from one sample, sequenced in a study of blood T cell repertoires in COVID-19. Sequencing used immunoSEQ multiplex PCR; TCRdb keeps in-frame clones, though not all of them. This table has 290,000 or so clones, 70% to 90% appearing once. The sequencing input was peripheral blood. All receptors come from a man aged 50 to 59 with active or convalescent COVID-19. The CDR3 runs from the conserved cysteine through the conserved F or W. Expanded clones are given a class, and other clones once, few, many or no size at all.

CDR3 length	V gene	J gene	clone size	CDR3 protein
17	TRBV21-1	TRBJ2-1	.	CASSKVPGDHSYNEQFF
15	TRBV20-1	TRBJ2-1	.	CSASSGTRGYNEQFF
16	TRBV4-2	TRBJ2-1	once	CASSQGVGGSYNEQFF
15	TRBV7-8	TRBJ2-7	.	CASSLARGATYEQYF
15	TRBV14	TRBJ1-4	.	CASSQDRLPNEKLFF
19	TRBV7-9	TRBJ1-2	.	CASSLARGTGGLANYGYTF
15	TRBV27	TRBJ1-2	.	CASSPGTGGRGGYTF
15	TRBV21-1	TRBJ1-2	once	CASSRRDRLYYGYTF
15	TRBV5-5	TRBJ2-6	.	CASSLTVTGANVLTF
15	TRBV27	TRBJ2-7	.	CASSLGVGGAYEQYF
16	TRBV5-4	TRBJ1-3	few	CASSLGGDTAGNTIYF
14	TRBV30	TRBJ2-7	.	CAWSGGTSSYEQYF
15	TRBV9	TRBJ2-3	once	CASSESGRGTDTQYF
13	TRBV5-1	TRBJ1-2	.	CASSPRQGEGNTF
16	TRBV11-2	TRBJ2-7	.	CASSESRSSVLYEQYF
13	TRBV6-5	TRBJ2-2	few	CASTLGGTGELFF
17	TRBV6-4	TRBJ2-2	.	CASKQRERRELVGELFF
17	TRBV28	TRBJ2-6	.	CASSLWDSPSGANVLTF
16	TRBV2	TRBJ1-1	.	CASHLGLTGSDTEAFF
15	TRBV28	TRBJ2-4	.	CASTRSGGLKNIQYF